Included here is one T cell receptor beta chain sequence, with context. Which antigen it targets is not known. Base-call qualities are not available, and no considerably larger clone is one nucleotide away. The junction carries 8 bases between V and J, which are trimmed by 5 bases and 5 bases respectively. As encoded in the germline V gene, CDR1 is SGHAT while CDR2 is FQNNGV. The CDR3 numbers 12 residues from cysteine through phenylalanine. The kept DNA is CDR3 alone, 36 bases in frame from the first base. The record originates from a study of siplizumab effects on memory and regulatory T cells (dated by TCRdb to about 2019). Background on the whole study: The study looked at the effect of siplizumab, an anti-CD2 antibody, on alloreactive T-cell subsets in allogeneic mixed lymphocyte reactions made from human PBMCs. Beyond this particular receptor, the publication reports: Whether proliferating Tregs from siplizumab cultures were suppressive was not functionally confirmed. Siplizumab significantly reduced the cumulative frequency of alloreactive sequences traceable to unstimulated CD4+ memory T cells. Unstimulated naive T cells appeared more diverse than memory T cells, and naive cells seemed to contribute substantially to the alloresponse. Among mappable alloreactive CD4+ clones, an average Treg-derived fraction of over 60% was observed with siplizumab, compared with less than 35% in control reactions. Roughly 75-95% of proliferating CD4+ or CD8+ clones could not be assigned a naive or memory phenotype. Sequences below about 10^-5 frequency were poorly captured, so only a minor fraction of alloreactive clones could be mapped to unstimulated subsets.

The library was obtained by the immunoSEQ multiplex PCR assay. The deep sequencing platform assayed roughly 10^5 TCR templates per sample. Genomic DNA extracted from sorted T cells was used for TCRbeta CDR3 sequencing. In the source study's methods: Clonal analysis of TCRbeta CDR3 data was done in the R programming language. Alloreactive CD4+ and CD8+ clones were defined by comparing unstimulated samples with post-reaction CFSE-low samples. Regulatory or non-regulatory origin of alloreactive CD4+ clones was assigned by matching sequences to the sorted unstimulated Treg and non-Treg repertoires. This immuneACCESS table, as held by TCRdb, lists in-frame sequences with V and J called but not all clones. Of the missing ones, under half trace to an unresolved V gene in checked studies; the others have no known cause. V and J calls and clone size are as listed in that table; D and trimming were resolved from the DNA. The sample table contains about 120,000 clones; only one count was recorded for approximately 94% of them. The top ten constitute under 2% of the sample.

Sorted unstimulated T cells and proliferating T cells recovered from mixed lymphocyte reactions were subjected to TCRbeta CDR3 sequencing. Fresh whole blood from roughly ten HLA-typed healthy donors was used to isolate PBMCs. To map where alloreactive clones came from, CD4+ non-regulatory T cells in the unstimulated state were FACS-sorted. The clonotype originates from a human donor in good health. The source material was non-Treg CD4+ T cells sorted from blood. Taken with the paper, the label for cell subset or site translates to: FACS-sorted unstimulated CD4+ non-regulatory T cells. Here the chain combines TRBV11-2 and TRBJ2-3, with no reliable assignment of the D segment. The CDR3 loop reads CASSRDGDTQYF. The base sequence is TGTGCCAGCAGCCGAGACGGAGATACGCAGTATTTT. The variable domain in full, with residues beyond the CDR3 obtained from the reference TRBV11-2 and TRBJ2-3 genes, is EAGVAQSPRYKIIEKRQSVAFWCNPISGHATLYWYQQILGQGPKLLIQFQNNGVVDDSQLPKDRFSAERLKGVDSTLKIQPAKLEDSAVYLCASSRDGDTQYFGPGTRLTVL.